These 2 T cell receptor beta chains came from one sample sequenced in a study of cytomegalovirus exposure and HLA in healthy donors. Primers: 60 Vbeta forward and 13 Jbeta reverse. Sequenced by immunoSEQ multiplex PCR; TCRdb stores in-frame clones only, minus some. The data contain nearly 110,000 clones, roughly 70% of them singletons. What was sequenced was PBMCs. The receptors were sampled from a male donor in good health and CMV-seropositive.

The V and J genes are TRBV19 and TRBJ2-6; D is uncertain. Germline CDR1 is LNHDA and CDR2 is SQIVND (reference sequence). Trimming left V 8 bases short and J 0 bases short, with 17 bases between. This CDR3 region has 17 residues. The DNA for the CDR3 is TGTGCCAGTTGCCCGACAAGATCGGCCTCTGGGGCCAACGTCCTGACTTTC. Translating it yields CASCPTRSASGANVLTF.

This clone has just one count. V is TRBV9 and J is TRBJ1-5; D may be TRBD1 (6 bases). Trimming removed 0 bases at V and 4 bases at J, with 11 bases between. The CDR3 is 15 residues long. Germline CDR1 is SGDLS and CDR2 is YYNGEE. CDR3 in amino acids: CASSVGDRLNQPQHF. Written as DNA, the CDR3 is TGTGCCAGCAGCGTAGGCGACAGGTTAAATCAGCCCCAGCATTTT.